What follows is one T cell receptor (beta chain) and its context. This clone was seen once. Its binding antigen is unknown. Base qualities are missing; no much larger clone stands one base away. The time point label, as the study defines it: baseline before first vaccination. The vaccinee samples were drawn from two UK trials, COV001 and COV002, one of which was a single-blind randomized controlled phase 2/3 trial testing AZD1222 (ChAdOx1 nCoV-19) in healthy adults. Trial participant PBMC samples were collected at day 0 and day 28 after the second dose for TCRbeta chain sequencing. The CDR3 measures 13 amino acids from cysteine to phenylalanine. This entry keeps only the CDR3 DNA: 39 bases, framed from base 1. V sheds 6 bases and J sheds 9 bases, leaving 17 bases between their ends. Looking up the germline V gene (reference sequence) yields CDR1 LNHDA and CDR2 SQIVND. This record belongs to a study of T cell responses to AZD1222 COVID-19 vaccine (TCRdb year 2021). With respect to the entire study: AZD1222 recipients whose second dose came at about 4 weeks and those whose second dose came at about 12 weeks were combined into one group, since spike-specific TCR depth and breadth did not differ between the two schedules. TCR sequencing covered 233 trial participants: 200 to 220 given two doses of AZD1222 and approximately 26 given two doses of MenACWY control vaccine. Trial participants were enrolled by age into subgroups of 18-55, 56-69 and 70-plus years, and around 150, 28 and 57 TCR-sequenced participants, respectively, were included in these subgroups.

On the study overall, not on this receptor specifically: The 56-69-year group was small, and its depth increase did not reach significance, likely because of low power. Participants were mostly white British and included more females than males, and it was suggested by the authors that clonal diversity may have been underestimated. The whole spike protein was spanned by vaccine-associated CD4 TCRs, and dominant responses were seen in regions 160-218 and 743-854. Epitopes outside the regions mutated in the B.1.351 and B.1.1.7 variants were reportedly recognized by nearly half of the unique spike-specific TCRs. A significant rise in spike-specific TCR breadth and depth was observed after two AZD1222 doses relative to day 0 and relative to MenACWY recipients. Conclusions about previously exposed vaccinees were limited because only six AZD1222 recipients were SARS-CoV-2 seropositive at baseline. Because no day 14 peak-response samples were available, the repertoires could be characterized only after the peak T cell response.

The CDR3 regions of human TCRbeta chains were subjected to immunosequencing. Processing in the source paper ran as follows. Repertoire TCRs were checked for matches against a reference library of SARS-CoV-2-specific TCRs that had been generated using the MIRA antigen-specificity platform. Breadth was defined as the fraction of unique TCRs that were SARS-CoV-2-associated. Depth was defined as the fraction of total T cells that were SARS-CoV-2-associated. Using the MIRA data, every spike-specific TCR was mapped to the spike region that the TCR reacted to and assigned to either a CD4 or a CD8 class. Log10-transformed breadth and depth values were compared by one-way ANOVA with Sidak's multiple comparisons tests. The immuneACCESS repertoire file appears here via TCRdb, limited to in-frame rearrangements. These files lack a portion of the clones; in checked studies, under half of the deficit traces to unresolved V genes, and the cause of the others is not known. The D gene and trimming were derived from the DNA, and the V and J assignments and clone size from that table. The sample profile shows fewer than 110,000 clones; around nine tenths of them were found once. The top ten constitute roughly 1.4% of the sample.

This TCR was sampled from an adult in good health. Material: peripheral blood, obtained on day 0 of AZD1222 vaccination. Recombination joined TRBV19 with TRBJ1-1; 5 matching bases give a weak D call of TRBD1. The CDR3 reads CASRPGPGVKAFF. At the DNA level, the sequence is TGTGCCAGTAGGCCGGGGCCCGGTGTTAAAGCTTTCTTT. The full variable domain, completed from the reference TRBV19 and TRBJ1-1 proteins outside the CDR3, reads DGGITQSPKYLFRKEGQNVTLSCEQNLNHDAMYWYRQDPGQGLRLIYYSQIVNDFQKGDIAEGYSVSREKKESFPLTVTSAQKNPTAFYLCASRPGPGVKAFFGQGTRLTVV.